This T cell receptor (delta chain) was retrieved from a study of gamma-delta T cells after stem cell transplantation. There are a few counts of this clone. This sequence is one base from a far larger clone and is likely a read error. TCRdb re-called clones from the RT-PCR reads using CATT. The sample shows 1,400 or so delta-chain clones, 14% of them seen only once. The sample taken for sequencing was gamma-delta T cells. The TCR was taken from a human donor. It is not recorded whose cells these are; they may come from a transplant donor.

The CDR3 loop reads CACDTIVTLNTDKLIF. The CDR3 bases are TGTGCCTGTGACACCATCGTTACCTTAAACACCGATAAACTCATCTTT. The chain joins TRDV2 to TRDJ1; D remains ambiguous. Trimming stripped 0 bases from V and 0 bases from J, with 13 bases between. Germline V CDR1 and CDR2: GEAIGNYY, EKD. This CDR3 comprises 16 residues.